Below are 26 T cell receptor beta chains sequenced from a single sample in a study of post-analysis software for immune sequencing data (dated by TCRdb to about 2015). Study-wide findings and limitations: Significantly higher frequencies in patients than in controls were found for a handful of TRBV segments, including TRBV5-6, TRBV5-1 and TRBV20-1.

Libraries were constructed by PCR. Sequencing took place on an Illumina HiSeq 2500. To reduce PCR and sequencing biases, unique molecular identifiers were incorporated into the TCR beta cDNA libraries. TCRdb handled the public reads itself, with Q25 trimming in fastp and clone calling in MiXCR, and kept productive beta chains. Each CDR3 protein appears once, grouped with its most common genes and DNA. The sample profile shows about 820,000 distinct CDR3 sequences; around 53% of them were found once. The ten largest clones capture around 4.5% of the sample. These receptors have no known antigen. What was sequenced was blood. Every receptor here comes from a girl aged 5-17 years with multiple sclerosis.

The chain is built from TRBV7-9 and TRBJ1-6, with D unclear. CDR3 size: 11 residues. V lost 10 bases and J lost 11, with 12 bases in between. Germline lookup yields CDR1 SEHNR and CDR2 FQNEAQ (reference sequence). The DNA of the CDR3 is TGTGCCATCGAACGGGGTCCACCCCTCCACTTT. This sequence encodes CAIERGPPLHF. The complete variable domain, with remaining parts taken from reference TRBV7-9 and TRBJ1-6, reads DTGVSQNPRHKITKRGQNVTFRCDPISEHNRLYWYRQTLGQGPEFLTYFQNEAQLEKSRLLSDRFSAERPKGSFSTLEIQRTEQGDSAMYLCAIERGPPLHFGNGTRLTVT.

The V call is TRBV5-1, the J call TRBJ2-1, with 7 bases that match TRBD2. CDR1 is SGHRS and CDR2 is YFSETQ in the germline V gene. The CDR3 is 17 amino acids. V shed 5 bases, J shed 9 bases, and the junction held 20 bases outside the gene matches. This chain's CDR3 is CASSWNIAAGSAGEQFF. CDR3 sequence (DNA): TGCGCCAGCAGTTGGAACATAGCAGCGGGATCGGCCGGTGAGCAGTTCTTC. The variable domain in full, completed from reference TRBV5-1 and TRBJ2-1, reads KAGVTQTPRYLIKTRGQQVTLSCSPISGHRSVSWYQQTPGQGLQFLFEYFSETQRNKGNFPGRFSGRQFSNSRSEMNVSTLELGDSALYLCASSWNIAAGSAGEQFFGPGTRLTVL.

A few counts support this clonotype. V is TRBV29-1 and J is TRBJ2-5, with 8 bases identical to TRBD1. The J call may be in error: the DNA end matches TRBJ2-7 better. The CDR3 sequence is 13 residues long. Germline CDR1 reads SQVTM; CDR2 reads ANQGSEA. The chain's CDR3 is CSTGGTGLYEQYF. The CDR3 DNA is TGCAGCACCGGCGGGACAGGCTTGTACGAGCAGTACTTC.

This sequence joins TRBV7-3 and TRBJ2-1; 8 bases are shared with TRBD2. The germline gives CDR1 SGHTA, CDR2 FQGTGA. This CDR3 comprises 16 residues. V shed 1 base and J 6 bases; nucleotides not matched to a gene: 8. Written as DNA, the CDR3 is TGTGCCAGCAGCTTAAGTCAGGCGGGAGGCCGCAATGAGCAGTTCTTC. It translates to CASSLSQAGGRNEQFF.

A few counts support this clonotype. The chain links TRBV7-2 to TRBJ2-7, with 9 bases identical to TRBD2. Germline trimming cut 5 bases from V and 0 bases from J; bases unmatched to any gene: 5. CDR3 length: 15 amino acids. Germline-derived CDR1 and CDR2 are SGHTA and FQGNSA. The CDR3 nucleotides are TGTGCCAGCAGCGCGCCTAGCGGGGACTCCTACGAGCAGTACTTC. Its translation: CASSAPSGDSYEQYF.

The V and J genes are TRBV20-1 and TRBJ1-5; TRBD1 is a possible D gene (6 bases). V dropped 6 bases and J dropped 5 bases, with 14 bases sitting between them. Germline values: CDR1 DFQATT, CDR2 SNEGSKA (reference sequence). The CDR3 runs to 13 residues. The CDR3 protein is CSARGHLYQPQHF. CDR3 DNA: TGCAGTGCGAGGGGACACCTTTATCAGCCCCAGCATTTT.

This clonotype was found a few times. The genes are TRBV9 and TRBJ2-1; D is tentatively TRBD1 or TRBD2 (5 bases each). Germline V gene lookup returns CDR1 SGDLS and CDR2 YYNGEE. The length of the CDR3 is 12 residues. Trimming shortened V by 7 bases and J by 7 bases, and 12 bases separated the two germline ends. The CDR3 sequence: CASGDWGNEQFF. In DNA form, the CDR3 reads TGTGCCAGCGGGGATTGGGGGAATGAGCAGTTCTTC.

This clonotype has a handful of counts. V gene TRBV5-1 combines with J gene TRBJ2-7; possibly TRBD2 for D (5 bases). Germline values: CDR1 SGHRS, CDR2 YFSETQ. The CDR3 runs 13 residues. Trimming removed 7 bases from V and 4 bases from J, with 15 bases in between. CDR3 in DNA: TGCGCCAGCGCCTTGGAGGTGCAGTACGAGCAGTACTTC. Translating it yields CASALEVQYEQYF.

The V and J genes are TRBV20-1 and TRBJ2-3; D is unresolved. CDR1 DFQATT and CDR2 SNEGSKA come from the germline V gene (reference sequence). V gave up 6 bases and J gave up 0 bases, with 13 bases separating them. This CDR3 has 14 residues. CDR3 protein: CSAPNRPSTDTQYF. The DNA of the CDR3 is TGCAGTGCCCCCAATCGCCCTAGCACAGATACGCAGTATTTT.

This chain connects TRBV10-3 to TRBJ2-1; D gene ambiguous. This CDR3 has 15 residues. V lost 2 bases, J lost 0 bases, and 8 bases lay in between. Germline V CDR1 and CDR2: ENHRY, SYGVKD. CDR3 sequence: CAISEDPLSYNEQFF. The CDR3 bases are TGTGCCATCAGTGAGGATCCGCTCTCCTACAATGAGCAGTTCTTC.

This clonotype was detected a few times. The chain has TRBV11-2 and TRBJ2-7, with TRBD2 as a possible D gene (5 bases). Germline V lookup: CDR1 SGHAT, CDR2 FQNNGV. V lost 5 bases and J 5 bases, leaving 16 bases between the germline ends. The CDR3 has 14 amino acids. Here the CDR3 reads CASSPLPWGDEQYF. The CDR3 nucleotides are TGTGCCAGCAGCCCCCTACCATGGGGAGACGAGCAGTACTTC.

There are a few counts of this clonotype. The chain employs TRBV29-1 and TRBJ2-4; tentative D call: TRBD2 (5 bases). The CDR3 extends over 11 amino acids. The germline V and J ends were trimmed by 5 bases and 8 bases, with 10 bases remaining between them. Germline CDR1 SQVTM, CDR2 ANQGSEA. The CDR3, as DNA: TGCAGCGTTTTTCTCGGGGACATTCAGTACTTC. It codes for CSVFLGDIQYF. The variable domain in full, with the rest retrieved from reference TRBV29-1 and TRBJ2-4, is SAVISQKPSRDICQRGTSLTIQCQVDSQVTMMFWYRQQPGQSLTLIATANQGSEATYESGFVIDKFPISRPNLTFSTLTVSNMSPEDSSIYLCSVFLGDIQYFGAGTRLSVL.

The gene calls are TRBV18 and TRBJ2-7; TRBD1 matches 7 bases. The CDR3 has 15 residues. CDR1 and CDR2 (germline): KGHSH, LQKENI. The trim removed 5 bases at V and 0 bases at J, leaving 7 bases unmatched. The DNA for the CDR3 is TGTGCCAGCTCAGACACTGAGGGGGCCTCCTACGAGCAGTACTTC. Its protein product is CASSDTEGASYEQYF.

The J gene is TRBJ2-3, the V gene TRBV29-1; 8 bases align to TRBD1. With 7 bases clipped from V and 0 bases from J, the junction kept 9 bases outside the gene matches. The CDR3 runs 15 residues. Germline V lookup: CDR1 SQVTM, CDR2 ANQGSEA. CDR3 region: CSADRGFLSTDTQYF. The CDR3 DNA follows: TGCAGCGCAGACAGGGGATTTCTAAGCACAGATACGCAGTATTTT.

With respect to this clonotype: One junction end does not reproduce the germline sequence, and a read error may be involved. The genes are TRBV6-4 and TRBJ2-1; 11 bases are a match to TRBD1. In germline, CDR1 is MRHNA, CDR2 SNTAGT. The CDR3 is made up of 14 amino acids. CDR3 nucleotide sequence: TGTGCCAGCGCGGGACAGGGGGACACCGGGGAGCTGTTCTTC. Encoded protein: CASAGQGDTGELFF.

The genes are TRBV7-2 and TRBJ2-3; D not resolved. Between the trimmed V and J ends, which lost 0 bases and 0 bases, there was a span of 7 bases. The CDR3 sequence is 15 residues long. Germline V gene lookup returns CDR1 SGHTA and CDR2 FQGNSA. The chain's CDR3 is CASSLAVTSTDTQYF. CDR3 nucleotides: TGTGCCAGCAGCTTAGCTGTTACTAGCACAGATACGCAGTATTTT. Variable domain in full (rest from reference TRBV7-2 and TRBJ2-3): GAGVSQSPSNKVTEKGKDVELRCDPISGHTALYWYRQSLGQGLEFLIYFQGNSAPDKSGLPSDRFSAERTGGSVSTLTIQRTQQEDSAVYLCASSLAVTSTDTQYFGPGTRLTVL.

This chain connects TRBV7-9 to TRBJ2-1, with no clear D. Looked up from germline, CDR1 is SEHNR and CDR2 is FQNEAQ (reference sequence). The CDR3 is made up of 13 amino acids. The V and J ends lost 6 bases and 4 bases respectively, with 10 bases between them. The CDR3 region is CASRNGPYNEQFF. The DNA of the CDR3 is TGTGCCAGCAGAAACGGTCCTTACAATGAGCAGTTCTTC.

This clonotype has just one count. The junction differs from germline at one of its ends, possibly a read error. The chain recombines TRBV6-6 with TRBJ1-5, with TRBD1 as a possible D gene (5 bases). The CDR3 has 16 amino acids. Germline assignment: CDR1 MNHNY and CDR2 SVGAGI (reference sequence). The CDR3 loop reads CASIPWGGGGNRPQHF. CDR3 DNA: TGTGCCAGCATCCCTTGGGGGGGAGGAGGAAATCGGCCCCAGCATTTT.

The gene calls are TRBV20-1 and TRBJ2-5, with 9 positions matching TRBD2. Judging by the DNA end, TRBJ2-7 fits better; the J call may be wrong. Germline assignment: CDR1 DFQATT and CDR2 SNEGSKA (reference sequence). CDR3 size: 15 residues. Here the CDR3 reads CSASGLAGHLYEQYF. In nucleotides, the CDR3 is TGCAGTGCTAGCGGTCTAGCGGGGCACCTTTACGAGCAGTACTTC.

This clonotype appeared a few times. Here the CDR3 DNA reads TGTGCCAGCAGCCAAGCGGGAGTTGCTAGCACAGATACGCAGTATTTT. It specifies CASSQAGVASTDTQYF. V gene TRBV3-1 combines with J gene TRBJ2-3; possibly TRBD2 for D (6 bases). CDR1 is LGHDT, CDR2 YNNKEL, per germline (reference sequence). The CDR3 loop spans 16 amino acids. Trimming stripped 1 base from V and 0 bases from J, with 11 bases between.

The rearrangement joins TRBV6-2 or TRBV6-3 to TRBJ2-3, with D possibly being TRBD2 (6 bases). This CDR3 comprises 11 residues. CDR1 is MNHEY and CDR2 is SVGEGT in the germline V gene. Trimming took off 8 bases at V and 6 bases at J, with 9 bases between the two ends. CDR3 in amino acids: CASARGDTQYF. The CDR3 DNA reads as TGTGCCAGCGCCCGGGGGGATACGCAGTATTTT.

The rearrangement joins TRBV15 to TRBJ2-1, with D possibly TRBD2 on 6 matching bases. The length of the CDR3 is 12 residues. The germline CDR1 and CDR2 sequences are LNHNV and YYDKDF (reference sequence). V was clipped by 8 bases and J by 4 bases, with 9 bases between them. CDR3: CATGEAYNEQFF. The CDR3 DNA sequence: TGTGCCACCGGGGAGGCGTACAATGAGCAGTTCTTC.

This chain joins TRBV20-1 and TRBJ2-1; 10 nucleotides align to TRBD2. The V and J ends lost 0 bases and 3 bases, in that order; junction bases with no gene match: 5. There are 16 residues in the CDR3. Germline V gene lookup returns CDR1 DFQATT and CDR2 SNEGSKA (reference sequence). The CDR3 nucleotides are TGCAGTGCTAGAGAAGCGGGGGGGCCTTTCTACAATGAGCAGTTCTTC. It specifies CSAREAGGPFYNEQFF.

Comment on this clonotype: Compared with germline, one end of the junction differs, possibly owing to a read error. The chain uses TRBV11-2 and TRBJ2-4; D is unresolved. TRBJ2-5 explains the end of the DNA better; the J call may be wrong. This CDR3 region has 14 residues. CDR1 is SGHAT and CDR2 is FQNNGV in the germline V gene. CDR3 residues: CANSLLENQETQYF. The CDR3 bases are TGTGCCAACAGCTTACTGGAGAACCAAGAGACCCAGTACTTC.

The CDR3 sequence: CSARGLAGHEQYF. CDR3 DNA sequence: TGCAGTGCTAGGGGACTAGCGGGCCACGAGCAGTACTTC. The chain joins TRBV20-1 to TRBJ2-4; 12 nucleotides agree with TRBD2. The end of the DNA aligns better with TRBJ2-7, so the J call may be wrong. Germline V gene lookup returns CDR1 DFQATT and CDR2 SNEGSKA (reference sequence). The CDR3 has 13 residues.

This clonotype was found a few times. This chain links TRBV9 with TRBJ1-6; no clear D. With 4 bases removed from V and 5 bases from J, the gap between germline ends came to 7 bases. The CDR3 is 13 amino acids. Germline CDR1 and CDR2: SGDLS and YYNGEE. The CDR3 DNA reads TGTGCCAGCAGCAGGGAAAATAATTCACCCCTCCACTTT. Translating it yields CASSRENNSPLHF.